These 15 T cell receptor beta chains were all obtained from the same sample, sequenced in a study of blood T cell repertoires in COVID-19. TCRdb's table, derived via immunoSEQ multiplex PCR, lists solely in-frame clones and lacks some. Among fewer than 150,000 clones listed, 60% to 85% were seen once. Sequenced input: peripheral blood. The origin of the receptors is a human donor with acute or convalescent COVID-19. The donor label of this sample is uncertain.

The chain is built from TRBV7-8 and TRBJ1-1; D is uncertain. CDR1 is SGHVS, CDR2 FQNEAQ, per germline. The CDR3 runs 11 residues. Trimming took 2 bases from V and 6 from J, leaving 4 bases between them. The CDR3 bases are TGTGCCAGCAGCTTACTATCTGAAGCTTTCTTT. Protein: CASSLLSEAFF.

The chain carries TRBV30 and TRBJ2-7; D is perhaps TRBD1 (6 bases). V lost 0 bases, J lost 3 bases, and 9 bases lay in between. CDR3 size: 13 residues. Germline lookup yields CDR1 GTSNPN and CDR2 SVGIG (reference sequence). In DNA form, the CDR3 reads TGTGCCTGGAGTGTCCAGACAGGCTACGAGCAGTACTTC. This sequence encodes CAWSVQTGYEQYF.

The genes are TRBV20-1 and TRBJ1-2; D is undetermined. Germline-derived CDR1 and CDR2 are DFQATT and SNEGSKA (reference sequence). The length of the CDR3 is 11 residues. Trimming left V 5 bases short and J 8 bases short, with 12 bases between. CDR3 sequence (DNA): TGCAGTGCTTCCGGGTTCGGCGGCTACACCTTC. Its translation: CSASGFGGYTF.

The V and J genes are TRBV27 and TRBJ1-1; 8 bases fit TRBD1. Germline trimming cut 6 bases from V and 4 bases from J; bases unmatched to any gene: 4. This CDR3 has 13 amino acids. The germline CDR1 and CDR2 sequences are MNHEY and SMNVEV (reference sequence). CDR3 sequence: CASSHTGGTEAFF. For the CDR3, the DNA is TGTGCCAGCAGCCACACAGGGGGCACTGAAGCTTTCTTT.

This clone has a single count. With a much larger clone just one base away, this may be a read error. The same CDR3 can be traced to other DNA sequences in this sample. The rearrangement uses TRBV18 and TRBJ1-1; TRBD1 matches at 9 bases. Germline CDR1 reads KGHSH; CDR2 reads LQKENI. J gave up 1 base and V 6 bases, and 3 bases lay outside the gene matches. The CDR3 has 14 amino acids. The DNA of the CDR3 is TGTGCCAGCTCCCCGGGACAGGGGAACACTGAAGCTTTCTTT. Its translation is CASSPGQGNTEAFF.

The chain couples TRBV7-6 to TRBJ1-4, with a weak D call TRBD1 (6 bases). Germline assignment: CDR1 SGHVS and CDR2 FNYEAQ. V was cut by 0 bases and J by 7 bases, with 15 bases left in between. The length of the CDR3 is 16 residues. In DNA, the CDR3 is TGTGCCAGCAGCTTAGCTGGGGCGCAGGGGAGTGAAAAACTGTTTTTT. Translating gives CASSLAGAQGSEKLFF.

The chain combines TRBV7-9 with TRBJ2-3; 10 bases align to TRBD1. V was pared by 5 bases and J by 5 bases, with 13 bases of the junction left unmatched. The CDR3 runs to 17 residues. Germline CDR1 is SEHNR and CDR2 is FQNEAQ (reference sequence). The CDR3 bases are TGTGCCAGCAGCAACTCGCCGGACAGGGGGAGAAGAGATACGCAGTATTTT. It specifies CASSNSPDRGRRDTQYF.

The J gene is TRBJ1-1, the V gene TRBV6-1, with 8 bases fitting TRBD1. The CDR3 is 14 residues long. J lost 5 bases, V lost 3 bases, and 5 bases had no gene match. Germline loops: CDR1 MNHNS, CDR2 SASEGT. CDR3 coding DNA: TGTGCCAGCAGTGACCAGGGGGCACAGACTGAAGCTTTCTTT. Encoded protein: CASSDQGAQTEAFF.

The V call is TRBV9, the J call TRBJ2-1; 8 bases align to TRBD2. With V trimmed by 4 bases and J by 7 bases, 7 bases remained unmatched. Germline CDR1 and CDR2: SGDLS and YYNGEE. The CDR3 is 14 residues long. The CDR3 DNA reads TGTGCCAGCAGCACACCACTAGCGGATAATGAGCAGTTCTTC. This codes for CASSTPLADNEQFF. Full variable domain (rest looked up from reference TRBV9 and TRBJ2-1): DSGVTQTPKHLITATGQRVTLRCSPRSGDLSVYWYQQSLDQGLQFLIQYYNGEERAKGNILERFSAQQFPDLHSELNLSSLELGDSALYFCASSTPLADNEQFFGPGTRLTVL.

The V call is TRBV28, the J call TRBJ1-5; D gene uncertain. This CDR3 is 16 amino acids long. CDR1 is MDHEN, CDR2 SYDVKM, per germline. V gave up 5 bases and J gave up 5 bases, with 19 bases separating them. This chain's CDR3 is CASSPPGPREDQPQHF. In nucleotides, the CDR3 is TGTGCCAGCAGTCCGCCTGGGCCCCGGGAGGATCAGCCCCAGCATTTT.

This clone occurred a few times. V gene TRBV19 combines with J gene TRBJ1-2, with D possibly being TRBD1 (6 bases). V shed 3 bases and J shed 3 bases, with 17 bases lying between them. The CDR3 is made up of 16 amino acids. CDR1 and CDR2 (germline): LNHDA, SQIVND (reference sequence). This chain's CDR3 is CASSISLGGPYYGYTF. For the CDR3, the DNA is TGTGCCAGTAGTATCTCCCTCGGGGGGCCCTACTATGGCTACACCTTC.

This chain uses TRBV27 with TRBJ1-5; TRBD1 is a possible D gene (6 bases). Germline V lookup: CDR1 MNHEY, CDR2 SMNVEV (reference sequence). Deletions cut 5 bases from V and 3 bases from J, with 14 bases between. CDR3 length: 15 residues. In nucleotides, the CDR3 is TGTGCCAGCAGTCAATCTACAGGGCTCAATCAGCCCCAGCATTTT. It yields the protein CASSQSTGLNQPQHF.

The rearrangement joins TRBV19 to TRBJ2-7; D might be TRBD2 (6 bases). V lost 3 bases and J 4 bases, leaving 16 bases between the germline ends. CDR3 size: 15 residues. From germline, CDR1 is LNHDA and CDR2 SQIVND (reference sequence). The CDR3 sequence is CASSITGTGVYEQYF. The DNA for the CDR3 is TGTGCCAGTAGTATTACCGGGACTGGGGTTTACGAGCAGTACTTC.

In this sample, this clone turned up a few times. The chain uses TRBV25-1 and TRBJ2-6, with no clear D. Per the germline V gene, CDR1 is MGHDK and CDR2 is SYGVNS. The CDR3 has 12 amino acids. The V end lost 7 bases, the J end lost 4 bases, and 5 bases lay between the germline ends. The CDR3 DNA reads as TGTGCCAGCACATCCGGGGCCAACGTCCTGACTTTC. Protein product: CASTSGANVLTF.

The chain combines TRBV7-9 with TRBJ1-4; TRBD1 is a possible D gene (6 bases). V dropped 8 bases and J dropped 0 bases, with 13 bases sitting between them. Germline V gene sequence: CDR1 SEHNR, CDR2 FQNEAQ (reference sequence). This CDR3 contains 15 residues. Here the CDR3 reads CASAKQGATNEKLFF. The DNA of the CDR3 is TGTGCCAGCGCCAAACAGGGCGCAACTAATGAAAAACTGTTTTTT. The full variable domain, its missing parts supplied by reference TRBV7-9 and TRBJ1-4, is DTGVSQNPRHKITKRGQNVTFRCDPISEHNRLYWYRQTLGQGPEFLTYFQNEAQLEKSRLLSDRFSAERPKGSFSTLEIQRTEQGDSAMYLCASAKQGATNEKLFFGSGTQLSVL.